Below, 18 T cell receptor beta chains from the same sample are listed, as sequenced in a study of T cells in localized non-small cell lung cancer. TCRdb's table, derived via immunoSEQ multiplex PCR, lists solely in-frame clones and lacks some. The data hold about 78,000 clones, with 84% observed a single time. Here the sequenced sample was peripheral blood, taken before any cancer treatment. The receptors shown here come from a man aged 35 to 69 with stage I lung adenocarcinoma.

The chain combines TRBV27 with TRBJ2-5; TRBD1 matches at 9 bases. V was clipped by 5 bases and J by 3 bases; unmatched bases: 7. The CDR3 runs 15 residues. Germline V lookup: CDR1 MNHEY, CDR2 SMNVEV (reference sequence). In nucleotides, the CDR3 is TGTGCCAGCAGTGGGACAGGGATGGGGGAAGAGACCCAGTACTTC. The encoded protein is CASSGTGMGEETQYF.

The chain recombines TRBV7-2 with TRBJ2-5; perhaps D is TRBD1 or TRBD2 (5 bases each). V was pared by 4 bases and J by 0 bases, with 6 bases between. Germline V gene lookup returns CDR1 SGHTA and CDR2 FQGNSA. The CDR3 has 13 amino acids. This CDR3 is CASSSGHQETQYF. The DNA for the CDR3 is TGTGCCAGCAGCTCGGGACACCAAGAGACCCAGTACTTC.

The V call is TRBV6-5, the J call TRBJ2-7; D is possibly TRBD1 (6 bases). The CDR3 is 13 amino acids. V was trimmed by 6 bases and J by 3 bases, leaving 12 bases between them. Germline V CDR1 and CDR2: MNHEY, SVGAGI. CDR3: CASRDRIDYEQYF. As DNA, the CDR3 is TGTGCCAGCAGAGACAGGATCGACTACGAGCAGTACTTC.

This chain links TRBV10-2 with TRBJ2-7, with a possible D match to TRBD2 (6 bases). Germline-derived CDR1 and CDR2 are WSHSY and SAAADI. The V end lost 4 bases, the J end lost 6 bases, and 13 bases lay between the germline ends. The CDR3 spans 13 residues. The CDR3: CASSVVTGGEQYF. CDR3 DNA sequence: TGCGCCAGCAGTGTGGTCACCGGGGGCGAGCAGTACTTC.

V usage is TRBV27 and J usage is TRBJ2-1; 9 bases align to TRBD2. With V trimmed by 8 bases and J by 6 bases, 14 bases remained unmatched. The CDR3 runs to 16 residues. Germline CDR1 reads MNHEY; CDR2 reads SMNVEV (reference sequence). CDR3 in DNA: TGTGCCAGCGCCCCCCTTCAGCTAGCGGGGCGCAATGAGCAGTTCTTC. Residues: CASAPLQLAGRNEQFF.

The chain is built from TRBV10-2 and TRBJ2-3; 7 nucleotides agree with TRBD2. The J segment lost 5 bases and the V segment lost 8 bases, leaving 16 bases of the junction unmatched. The CDR3 consists of 16 residues. The germline V gene encodes CDR1 WSHSY and CDR2 SAAADI. The CDR3 sequence: CASSRGVASGQDTQYF. Here the CDR3 DNA reads TGCGCCAGCTCCCGAGGGGTGGCTAGCGGCCAAGATACGCAGTATTTT.

The gene calls are TRBV28 and TRBJ2-3; D may be TRBD1 or TRBD2 (6 bases each). This CDR3 is built from 17 residues. CDR1 and CDR2 from the germline V gene are MDHEN and SYDVKM. V shed 1 base and J shed 0 bases, with 14 bases lying between them. The CDR3 reads CASSLSDGGQSTDTQYF. For the CDR3, the DNA is TGTGCCAGCAGTTTATCGGATGGGGGGCAGAGCACAGATACGCAGTATTTT.

The V call is TRBV19, the J call TRBJ2-7; a weak D match, TRBD1 (5 bases). V dropped 6 bases and J dropped 5 bases, with 14 bases sitting between them. The germline CDR1 and CDR2 sequences are LNHDA and SQIVND (reference sequence). CDR3 length equals 13 residues. The CDR3 region is CASRRIGANEQYF. The DNA of the CDR3 is TGTGCCAGTAGGCGGATTGGGGCAAACGAGCAGTACTTC.

This chain uses TRBV14 with TRBJ1-3, with 8 positions matching TRBD1. Germline CDR1 reads SGHDN; CDR2 reads FVKESK. V gave up 2 bases and J gave up 0 bases; unmatched junction bases: 9. CDR3 length: 18 residues. The CDR3 region is CASSQRTGPISSGNTIYF. As DNA, the CDR3 is TGTGCCAGCAGCCAAAGGACAGGGCCAATTAGCTCTGGAAACACCATATATTTT.

This chain connects TRBV28 to TRBJ2-7; D gene uncertain. The CDR3 runs 15 residues. V lost 3 bases, J lost 2 bases, and 14 bases lay in between. CDR1 is MDHEN, CDR2 SYDVKM, per germline. This CDR3 is CASSFGLNTPYEQYF. CDR3 nucleotide sequence: TGTGCCAGCAGTTTTGGCCTGAACACGCCCTACGAGCAGTACTTC. Drawing the rest from reference TRBV28 and TRBJ2-7, the complete variable domain is DVKVTQSSRYLVKRTGEKVFLECVQDMDHENMFWYRQDPGLGLRLIYFSYDVKMKEKGDIPEGYSVSREKKERFSLILESASTNQTSMYLCASSFGLNTPYEQYFGPGTRLTVT.

The V call is TRBV6-5, the J call TRBJ2-7; weak D call: TRBD1 (6 bases). The CDR3 contains 15 residues. V dropped 5 bases and J dropped 6 bases, with 20 bases sitting between them. The germline gives CDR1 MNHEY, CDR2 SVGAGI. CDR3 in amino acids: CASSRTGISVSEQYF. The CDR3, as DNA: TGTGCCAGCAGTCGAACAGGGATCTCGGTATCCGAGCAGTACTTC.

This clone has just one count. This chain joins TRBV11-2 and TRBJ2-3; either TRBD1 or TRBD2 may supply D (7 bases each). The CDR3 length is 17 residues. Trimming stripped 5 bases from V and 3 bases from J, with 21 bases between. Germline V gives CDR1 SGHAT, CDR2 FQNNGV. The CDR3 reads CASSRRGGGAFTDTQYF. Here the CDR3 DNA reads TGTGCCAGCAGCCGCAGGGGAGGGGGCGCCTTTACAGATACGCAGTATTTT.

The chain has TRBV28 and TRBJ2-3; tentatively, D is TRBD2 (6 bases). The CDR3 is made up of 17 amino acids. With 5 bases removed from V and 1 base from J, the gap between germline ends came to 19 bases. The V gene's germline CDR1 is MDHEN and CDR2 SYDVKM. In DNA, the CDR3 is TGTGCCAGCAGTCCACCAACTACGGGGGTGGGCACAGATACGCAGTATTTT. Protein: CASSPPTTGVGTDTQYF.

This clone was seen a few times. The gene calls are TRBV2 and TRBJ2-1, with 9 bases aligning to TRBD2. The CDR3 is 15 residues long. The germline V gene has CDR1 SNHLY and CDR2 FYNNEI. V lost 1 base, J lost 9 bases, and 7 bases stayed unmatched. The CDR3 DNA reads as TGTGCCAGCAGTGAAGAAGCGGGAGGTCGGAGTGAGCAGTTCTTC. Translated, it gives CASSEEAGGRSEQFF.

This chain joins TRBV6-5 and TRBJ2-7, with 8 bases lining up with TRBD1. The germline V gene has CDR1 MNHEY and CDR2 SVGAGI. With 10 bases clipped from V and 3 bases from J, the junction kept 8 bases outside the gene matches. The CDR3 spans 13 residues. CDR3 in DNA: TGTGCCACACGACAGGGGCAGAACTACGAGCAGTACTTC. Translating it yields CATRQGQNYEQYF.

This clone is deemed medium-sized. V and J are TRBV18 and TRBJ2-7, with 11 positions matching TRBD2. Germline V gene lookup returns CDR1 KGHSH and CDR2 LQKENI. V trimming: 3 bases; J trimming: 4 bases; junction bases outside the gene matches: 11. The CDR3 is 17 amino acids. For the CDR3, the DNA is TGTGCCAGCTCACCTAGCGGGAGGGCCGTAACTACGTACGAGCAGTACTTC. This sequence encodes CASSPSGRAVTTYEQYF.

The gene calls are TRBV4-1 and TRBJ1-1, with D perhaps TRBD1 (5 bases). The CDR3 extends over 15 amino acids. V was pared by 0 bases and J by 5 bases, with 13 bases between. Per germline, CDR1 MGHRA and CDR2 YSYEKL. The chain's CDR3 is CASSQEGRAGTEAFF. The CDR3 DNA is TGCGCCAGCAGCCAAGAGGGCAGGGCTGGGACTGAAGCTTTCTTT.

The chain carries TRBV7-8 and TRBJ2-7; 10 bases map to TRBD1. Germline CDR1 SGHVS, CDR2 FQNEAQ. V gave up 7 bases and J gave up 4 bases; unmatched junction bases: 4. This CDR3 region has 13 residues. The CDR3 loop is CASTRTGGYEQYF. The CDR3 coding sequence is TGTGCCAGCACCCGGACAGGGGGGTACGAGCAGTACTTC.